The source of this T cell receptor (beta chain) is a study of T-cell memory formation after mild COVID-19. Study context: Largely donor-specific sequence clusters came from two donors.

Points from the study as a whole: There was a balanced CD4/CD8 profile in clones contracting day 15 to 85, and later expanders leaned CD4+. A subset of responding clones appeared in pre-infection memory, suggesting cross-reactive memory joined.

CDR1 is SQVTM, CDR2 ANQGSEA, per germline. CDR3 length equals 17 residues. TCRdb re-analysed the 5' RACE reads in MiXCR, keeping a single row per CDR3 protein. The sample lists 200,000 to 250,000 distinct CDR3 sequences; 27% were seen once. This clonotype was observed a single time. The antigen is undetermined. A junction end diverges from the germline sequence, so it may reflect a read error. The sequence was collected from an adult woman who had mild COVID-19 (a few samples of this study predate the infection). Cell type and time point are not known. Material for sequencing was PBMCs or a T cell subset sorted from them (not recorded which). The V and J genes are TRBV29-1 and TRBJ2-2; TRBD1 matches 9 bases. The CDR3 nucleotides are TGCAACGTTGAAGGCGTCCGGGACAGGGCTAGGACCGGGGAGCTGTTTTTT. It encodes CNVEGVRDRARTGELFF.